The present T cell receptor beta chain was sequenced within a study of long-term antiretroviral therapy in people with HIV. About the research overall: The oldest specimens predate the 2015 immediate-ART recommendation by about a decade. Findings and caveats of the study: After ART, diversity increased yet remained lower than transplant donor controls. Pre-ART-expanded clones dominated the repertoire at all time points.

This clone was picked up one time. The target antigen is unknown. It was version v3.0 of the immunoSEQ assay that was run at survey level. TCRdb's table, derived via immunoSEQ multiplex PCR, lists solely in-frame clones and lacks some. The table records about 24,000 clones, approximately 80% of them present only once. V lost 5 bases and J 6 bases, leaving 17 bases between the germline ends. This CDR3 spans 15 amino acids. Germline-derived CDR1 and CDR2 are SGHAT and FQNNGV. The gene calls are TRBV11-2 and TRBJ2-4, with D tentatively TRBD1 (6 bases). Source: unsorted PBMCs, taken roughly 4.1 years after starting antiretroviral therapy. The receptor was isolated from a man younger than 40 with HIV. The CDR3 sequence is CASSRQALVGNIQYF. In DNA, the CDR3 is TGTGCCAGCAGCCGACAGGCGCTGGTAGGAAACATTCAGTACTTC. The variable domain in full, with the rest retrieved from reference TRBV11-2 and TRBJ2-4, is EAGVAQSPRYKIIEKRQSVAFWCNPISGHATLYWYQQILGQGPKLLIQFQNNGVVDDSQLPKDRFSAERLKGVDSTLKIQPAKLEDSAVYLCASSRQALVGNIQYFGAGTRLSVL.